This TCR beta chain derives from a study of blood T cell repertoires in COVID-19. On the study more broadly: Spain, Italy and the United States supplied samples that represented acute and convalescent COVID-19. T cells, B-cell-depleted T cells, or PBMCs provided the cDNA or gDNA that served as material.

Authors' data handling: Reference gene primer amplification gave nucleated cell count estimates. Generated by immunoSEQ multiplex PCR, the TCRdb table keeps only in-frame clones and is missing some. V and J calls and clone size are given by that table; D and trimming were obtained from the DNA. The sample holds more than 60,000 clones, around nine tenths seen once. While infection was still active, Seattle patients were enrolled and then followed longitudinally. This clonotype was sampled from a man older than 75 with COVID-19, enrolled during active disease. Input material: peripheral blood.

The CDR3: CASSPHSGNTIYF. Here the CDR3 DNA reads TGTGCCAGCAGCCCCCACTCTGGAAACACCATATATTTT. The rearrangement links TRBV7-3 to TRBJ1-3; no firm D call. Trimming took 5 bases from V and 0 from J, leaving 5 bases between them. The CDR3 extends over 13 amino acids. Per germline, CDR1 SGHTA and CDR2 FQGTGA. Full variable domain (rest looked up from reference TRBV7-3 and TRBJ1-3): GAGVSQTPSNKVTEKGKYVELRCDPISGHTALYWYRQSLGQGPEFLIYFQGTGAADDSGLPNDRFFAVRPEGSVSTLKIQRTERGDSAVYLCASSPHSGNTIYFGEGSWLTVV.